This TCR beta chain was captured by sequencing in a study of T-cell reconstitution after alpha-beta-depleted transplantation in children. V lost 0 bases and J 2 bases, leaving 14 bases between the germline ends. Germline V gene data show CDR1 as SQVTM and CDR2 as ANQGSEA. The CDR3 contains 16 residues. Unique molecular identifiers were used in preparing the TCRbeta library. TCRdb used MiXCR to reprocess the PCR reads, holding one entry per CDR3 protein. The sample lists roughly 170,000 distinct CDR3 sequences, less than 8% occurring once. This clonotype was seen repeatedly, ten times or more. This receptor was identified in a human donor who donated a stem cell graft to a child with Wiskott-Aldrich syndrome. This sample comprised PBMCs from the stem cell graft donor, obtained from the stem cell graft. The chain links TRBV29-1 to TRBJ2-1, with unresolved D. The DNA for the CDR3 is TGCAGCGTTGAAGATCCCGATCGGAACACCTACAATGAGCAGTTCTTC. Translated: CSVEDPDRNTYNEQFF.